The 4 T cell receptor beta chains below all came from one sample that was sequenced in a study of T cells after yellow fever vaccination. One entry per CDR3 protein results from TCRdb running MiXCR on the 5' RACE reads. Among hundreds of thousands of distinct CDR3 sequences listed, about 17% were seen once. The starting material was PBMCs, obtained before the yellow fever booster vaccination. These receptors were taken from a man between 18 and 35 years old who received the YFV17D yellow fever vaccine.

This clonotype was seen ten or more times. V gene TRBV19 combines with J gene TRBJ2-4; D call uncertain. Germline-derived CDR1 and CDR2 are LNHDA and SQIVND (reference sequence). Trimming removed 6 bases at V and 0 bases at J, with 15 bases between. The length of the CDR3 is 16 residues. This CDR3 reads CASSWRTKEAKNIQYF. CDR3 nucleotides: TGTGCCAGTAGCTGGCGGACCAAGGAAGCCAAAAACATTCAGTACTTC. Full variable domain (rest looked up from reference TRBV19 and TRBJ2-4): DGGITQSPKYLFRKEGQNVTLSCEQNLNHDAMYWYRQDPGQGLRLIYYSQIVNDFQKGDIAEGYSVSREKKESFPLTVTSAQKNPTAFYLCASSWRTKEAKNIQYFGAGTRLSVL.

This clonotype was counted a few times. The chain combines TRBV29-1 with TRBJ1-1; 10 bases fit TRBD1. The junction had 4 bases not matched to a gene; V was cut back by 7 bases and J by 2 bases. Germline lookup yields CDR1 SQVTM and CDR2 ANQGSEA. The CDR3 covers 13 residues. The CDR3 reads CSAGTGVNTEAFF. Here the CDR3 DNA reads TGCAGCGCCGGGACAGGGGTTAACACTGAAGCTTTCTTT.

As to this clonotype: The junction shows a germline mismatch at one end, possibly a read error. The genes are TRBV9 and TRBJ1-2; D ambiguous. There are 17 residues in the CDR3. The germline gives CDR1 SGDLS, CDR2 YYNGEE. In DNA form, the CDR3 reads TGTGCCAGCAGCCCAACGCTACCAGCGGCAGGCCGCGATGGTTACACCTTC. Protein product: CASSPTLPAAGRDGYTF.

In this sample, this clonotype turned up a few times. This rearrangement joins TRBV6-5 to TRBJ1-2; D call uncertain. This CDR3 is 13 amino acids long. CDR1 MNHEY and CDR2 SVGAGI come from the germline V gene. Trimming left V 6 bases short and J 4 bases short, with 12 bases between. The DNA of the CDR3 is TGTGCCAGCAGCCCGGTGGGCGGCTATGGCTACACCTTC. This gives the protein CASSPVGGYGYTF.